This entry concerns a single T cell receptor beta chain. Its antigen is not known. The sample belongs to a study of cytomegalovirus exposure and HLA in healthy donors. Turning to the study itself: The roughly 130 validation repertoires used the same platform as the 550 to 800 first-cohort repertoires (as reported by a later analysis). Study outcomes and limitations: Cytomegalovirus-associated TCR beta chains were listed, numbering under 200.

The CDR3 totals 16 residues. The germline V gene encodes CDR1 SGDLS and CDR2 YYNGEE. The junction had 4 bases not matched to a gene; V was cut back by 3 bases and J by 1 base. TCRdb keeps only in-frame clones here, not all; method: immunoSEQ multiplex PCR. The data contain around 66,000 clones, about 97% of them singletons. Donors came from a validation cohort of some 110 subjects, distinct from the first 666-subject cohort. This TCR was sampled from a woman aged 18-29 years in good health and CMV-seropositive. The J gene is TRBJ2-1, the V gene TRBV9, with TRBD2 matching 10 bases. Sequencing was performed on PBMCs. The CDR3 DNA follows: TGTGCCAGCAGCGATACTAGCGGGAATTCCTACAATGAGCAGTTCTTC. It yields the protein CASSDTSGNSYNEQFF.